This T cell receptor beta chain is from a study of beta chain features in type 1 diabetes. General study points: Amplification by PCR could prefer shorter templates, with the same effect in patients and controls.

Looked up from germline, CDR1 is KGHSH and CDR2 is LQKENI. V was clipped by 1 base and J by 2 bases, with 18 bases between them. The CDR3 is 18 residues long. A note on this clone: Its specificity is unknown.

Purity exceeded 98% in all sorted populations. The whole isolated RNA underwent reverse transcription, so sequencing captured expressed TCRB transcripts. The assay was immunoSEQ multiplex PCR, and TCRdb's table has in-frame clones only and misses some. The sample holds 200,000 to 300,000 clones, less than 15% seen once. Sequenced sample: naive CD4+ T cells from blood. The V call is TRBV18, the J call TRBJ1-5, with TRBD1 as a possible D gene (5 bases). The TCR was taken from a woman between 35 and 50 years old in good health. The DNA of the CDR3 is TGTGCCAGCTCACCACTCCCGCCGGGGGTGGGTGGCAATCAGCCCCAGCATTTT. Its protein is CASSPLPPGVGGNQPQHF.